This is a list of T cell receptor beta chains from one sample in a study of cytomegalovirus exposure and HLA in healthy donors. The protocol was immunoSEQ multiplex PCR, while the TCRdb copy is restricted to in-frame clones and leaves out a portion. The sample shows 150,000 to 200,000 clones, roughly 88% of them seen only once. The sequenced material came from PBMCs. Receptor source: a woman younger than 45 in good health and CMV-seropositive. The CDR3 runs from the conserved cysteine through the conserved F or W. D genes are given only for firm matches. Size is stated for part of the rows, as once, few or many counts, or as a class when the clone is expanded.

clone size	D gene	V gene	J gene	CDR3 DNA	CDR3 protein
NA	NA	TRBV15	TRBJ1-1	TGTGCCACCAGCAGAGATTCCAGGGGGAACACTGAAGCTTTCTTT	CATSRDSRGNTEAFF
few	NA	TRBV19	TRBJ2-2	TGTGCCAGTAGTAGCGTTTTACTCACCGGGGAGCTGTTTTTT	CASSSVLLTGELFF
NA	NA	TRBV7-8	TRBJ1-2	TGTGCCAGCAGCCCCGACCAGCGCCCTTCGGGTGGCTACACCTTC	CASSPDQRPSGGYTF
NA	TRBD1	TRBV5-4	TRBJ2-7	TGTGCCAGCAGCCCAACCACGGACAGGGCCCAGTACTTC	CASSPTTDRAQYF
NA	NA	TRBV29-1	TRBJ1-4	TGCAGCGTTCTCTCGCAGGCAACTAATGAAAAACTGTTTTTT	CSVLSQATNEKLFF
NA	NA	TRBV27	TRBJ1-1	TGTGCCAGCGGAACCAGGGGATTATACACTGAAGCTTTCTTT	CASGTRGLYTEAFF
NA	NA	TRBV30	TRBJ2-7	TGTGCCCCGGAGTCGATTTACGAGCAGTACTTC	CAPESIYEQYF
NA	TRBD2	TRBV25-1	TRBJ2-1	TGTGCCAGCAGTGCTCCGACTAGCGGGAGGGCCTCCAATGAGCAGTTCTTC	CASSAPTSGRASNEQFF
NA	NA	TRBV19	TRBJ2-7	TGTGCCAGTAGAAACAGGGTAAACGAGCAGTACTTC	CASRNRVNEQYF
few	NA	TRBV5-6	TRBJ1-5	TGTGCCAGCAGGTCGGCCCGCAGGATCGGACAGCCCCAGCATTTT	CASRSARRIGQPQHF
NA	TRBD2	TRBV18	TRBJ2-1	TGTGCCAGCTCCCAGAAGGCGGGAGGGCCCTACAATGAGCAGTTCTTC	CASSQKAGGPYNEQFF
once	TRBD2	TRBV28	TRBJ2-1	TGTGCCAGCAGTTTACGGACTAGCGGGAGTAATGAGCAGTTCTTC	CASSLRTSGSNEQFF
NA	NA	TRBV9	TRBJ1-1	TGTGCCAGCAGCGGGGGACATACGAACACTGAAGCTTTCTTT	CASSGGHTNTEAFF
NA	TRBD1	TRBV7-2	TRBJ1-2	TGTGCCAGCAGCTTAAGAGGACAGGAGCTCCATGGCTACACCTTC	CASSLRGQELHGYTF
NA	TRBD1	TRBV5-1	TRBJ2-6	TGCGCCAGCAGTACAGGGGCTATCTCTGGGGCCAACGTCCTGACTTTC	CASSTGAISGANVLTF
NA	TRBD1	TRBV7-9	TRBJ1-2	TGTGCCAGCAGCTTGACAGGACAGGGGTATGGCTACACCTTC	CASSLTGQGYGYTF
NA	NA	TRBV27	TRBJ2-7	TGTGCCAGCAGTCCCTTACAGGGATCCTACGAGCAGTACTTC	CASSPLQGSYEQYF
NA	NA	TRBV5-6	TRBJ2-6	TGTGCCAGCAGCCTACTGACTAGTTCGGGGGCCAACGTCCTGACTTTC	CASSLLTSSGANVLTF
NA	NA	TRBV6-1	TRBJ2-7	TGTGCCAGCAGCTCTACGCCTCTCTACGAGCAGTACTTC	CASSSTPLYEQYF
NA	NA	TRBV7-6	TRBJ1-1	TGTGCCAGCAGCTTCGCGGGGTTGAACACTGAAGCTTTCTTT	CASSFAGLNTEAFF
NA	NA	TRBV5-5	TRBJ2-7	TGTGCCAGCAGCTTGGTCGAGGTGGAGCAGTACTTC	CASSLVEVEQYF
many	TRBD2	TRBV19	TRBJ2-2	TGTGCCAGTAGTTTCAGCGGGAGGAACACCGGGGAGCTGTTTTTT	CASSFSGRNTGELFF
NA	TRBD2	TRBV10-3	TRBJ2-7	TGTGCCATCAGTGAACTAGCGGGGGCCTCCTACGAGCAGTACTTC	CAISELAGASYEQYF
NA	NA	TRBV5-1	TRBJ2-7	TGCGCCAGCAGCTCCGGCGACAGCAGCTCCTACGAGCAGTACTTC	CASSSGDSSSYEQYF
NA	NA	TRBV7-2	TRBJ2-7	TGTGCCAGCGGGAGTTACTACGAGCAGTACTTC	CASGSYYEQYF
NA	NA	TRBV4-2	TRBJ1-1	TGTGCCAGCAGCCAAGAGGCCAGTCGCACTGAAGCTTTCTTT	CASSQEASRTEAFF
NA	NA	TRBV27	TRBJ1-2	TGTGCCAGCAGTTTATTACCTACAGGAGACTATGGCTACACCTTC	CASSLLPTGDYGYTF
NA	TRBD1	TRBV30	TRBJ1-2	TGTGCCTGGAGTGTACTTCAGGGGGGAGGCGGCTACACCTTC	CAWSVLQGGGGYTF
NA	TRBD1	TRBV5-1	TRBJ2-7	TGCGCCAGCAGTCAGACGGGACAGCTCTACGAGCAGTACTTC	CASSQTGQLYEQYF
NA	NA	TRBV2	TRBJ1-1	TGTGCCAGCAGTACAGGTATGAACACTGAAGCTTTCTTT	CASSTGMNTEAFF
NA	NA	TRBV27	TRBJ2-7	TGTGCCAGCAGTGCAGGAAGAACCTACGAGCAGTACTTC	CASSAGRTYEQYF
NA	TRBD1	TRBV11-2	TRBJ2-1	TGTGCCAGCAGAAATGAATGGGACAGGGAGTATAATGAGCAGTTCTTC	CASRNEWDREYNEQFF
NA	NA	TRBV6-5	TRBJ1-2	TGTGCCATCCTACTAGGAAAACAGGGCTATGGCTACACCTTC	CAILLGKQGYGYTF
NA	NA	TRBV30	TRBJ1-1	TGTGCCGAAATCACAGTCGCTGAAGCTTTCTTT	CAEITVAEAFF
NA	TRBD1	TRBV2	TRBJ2-7	TGTGCCAGCAGTGTGGGCAGGGGGATGGGGGAGCAGTACTTC	CASSVGRGMGEQYF
NA	TRBD2	TRBV18	TRBJ2-7	TGTGCCACCGGGGGGAGCTCCTACGAGCAGTACTTC	CATGGSSYEQYF
NA	NA	TRBV10-3	TRBJ2-7	TGTGCCATCAGTGAGTCTGGCGCAGGCTACGAGCAGTACTTC	CAISESGAGYEQYF
NA	TRBD1	TRBV2	TRBJ2-2	TGTGCCGCTACCTTCCGGGACAGGGGGCGCGACACCGGGGAGCTGTTTTTT	CAATFRDRGRDTGELFF
NA	NA	TRBV11-2	TRBJ1-4	TGTGCCAGCAGCTTCAACAGGGTAGGGGAAAAACTGTTTTTT	CASSFNRVGEKLFF
NA	TRBD1	TRBV5-1	TRBJ1-1	TGCGCCAGCAGCGCGAACAGGGGGAACACTGAAGCTTTCTTT	CASSANRGNTEAFF
NA	NA	TRBV2	TRBJ1-4	TGTGCCAGCAGTGTTGGCAGGGAAGGCGAAAAACTGTTTTTT	CASSVGREGEKLFF
NA	TRBD1	TRBV6-6	TRBJ2-1	TGTGCCAGCAAGGACAGGGTTACCTACAATGAGCAGTTCTTC	CASKDRVTYNEQFF
NA	NA	TRBV5-4	TRBJ2-1	TGTGCCAGCAGCATCTCGTCGGGGACCTACAATGAGCAGTTCTTC	CASSISSGTYNEQFF
once	NA	TRBV5-1	TRBJ1-2	TGCGCCAGCAGCTTGGTAGGGGGAACCTCCTATGGCTACACCTTC	CASSLVGGTSYGYTF
NA	TRBD1	TRBV2	TRBJ1-5	TGTGCCAGCCGTAGACAGGGGAGCCAGCCCCAGCATTTT	CASRRQGSQPQHF
NA	TRBD1	TRBV19	TRBJ2-7	TGTGCCAGTACCACCGGACAGGCCGACTACGAGCAGTACTTC	CASTTGQADYEQYF
NA	TRBD2	TRBV2	TRBJ2-7	TGTGCCAGCAGTGATAGGACTAGCGGGTTCCGCGAGCAGTACTTC	CASSDRTSGFREQYF
few	NA	TRBV6-5	TRBJ1-1	TGTGCCAGCAGCCAGAGACAGGCAACTGAAGCTTTCTTT	CASSQRQATEAFF
NA	NA	TRBV7-2	TRBJ2-7	TGTGCCAGTAGCCGGGCGGGATCCTACGAGCAGTACTTC	CASSRAGSYEQYF
NA	TRBD1	TRBV5-1	TRBJ1-1	TGCGCCAGCAGCTGGACAGGGACGGGTCGGGGCCTGAACACTGAAGCTTTCTTT	CASSWTGTGRGLNTEAFF
NA	NA	TRBV7-2	TRBJ1-1	TGTGCCAGCAGCCACAGGACAGTTTTCACTGAAGCTTTCTTT	CASSHRTVFTEAFF
once	NA	TRBV5-4	TRBJ2-7	TGTGCCAGCAGCTTTGGGCCCCTCGAAAACTACGAGCAGTACTTC	CASSFGPLENYEQYF
few	NA	TRBV30	TRBJ1-1	TGTGCCTGGAGAGCCTACAGGGAGTCTTTCTTT	CAWRAYRESFF
once	NA	TRBV5-1	TRBJ1-2	TGCGCCAGCAGCTTGGATCGGCCTCGGGTCGATGGCTACACCTTC	CASSLDRPRVDGYTF
NA	NA	TRBV19	TRBJ2-2	TGTGCCAGTAGTATAGTACCAGTGGCCGGGGAGCTGTTTTTT	CASSIVPVAGELFF